The T cell receptor beta chain under discussion was sequenced for a study of T cell responses to AZD1222 COVID-19 vaccine. Study-level background: Pooled together were second doses at about 4 or about 12 weeks. Points from the study as a whole: Donor demographics were predominantly white British with a female majority; clonal diversity may be underestimated. Of the AZD1222 recipients, only 5 to 7 were seropositive at baseline. Per reports, nearly half of all spike-specific TCRs target regions that are unmutated in variants.

Some clones are missing from TCRdb's copy, which holds only in-frame ones; the method was immunoSEQ multiplex PCR. In the table there are approximately 110,000 clones, around 90% of which are singletons. A remark on this clone: Its specificity is not known.

The TCR was taken from an adult in good health. This material consisted of peripheral blood, taken on day 0 of AZD1222 vaccination.

This CDR3 reads CAWSGGGEQYF. Here the CDR3 DNA reads TGTGCCTGGAGCGGGGGTGGCGAGCAGTACTTC. The V and J genes are TRBV30 and TRBJ2-7; maybe TRBD2 (6 bases). The V gene lost 3 bases and the J gene lost 6 bases, with 9 bases spanning the gap. Germline loops: CDR1 GTSNPN, CDR2 SVGIG (reference sequence). The CDR3 is made up of 11 amino acids.